This paragraph reports one T cell receptor (beta chain). Its antigen is not known. The PCR contained 60 Vbeta and 13 Jbeta primers. The repertoire was sequenced with immunoSEQ multiplex PCR; TCRdb's copy has only in-frame clones and lacks some. This table holds under 150,000 clones, 65% to 85% found once. The record originates from a study of cytomegalovirus exposure and HLA in healthy donors. Overall study: Inside one of the first data releases sat roughly 80 million unique TCRs taken from HLA-typed donors. Notes on the study in general: The study designated roughly 150 TCR beta chains cytomegalovirus-associated. The authors later linked a missense DCLRE1C variant to TCR beta V- and J-gene trimming.

The source of this sequence is a boy aged 5-17 years in good health and CMV-seronegative. Sequencing used PBMCs.

CDR3 sequence (DNA): TGTGCCAGCAAACCTAGCGGGAGATTACAAGAGACCCAGTACTTC. Translation: CASKPSGRLQETQYF. V and J are TRBV27 and TRBJ2-5; 10 positions agree with TRBD2. CDR3 size: 15 residues. The V gene's germline CDR1 is MNHEY and CDR2 SMNVEV (reference sequence). V was pared by 7 bases and J by 2 bases, with 7 bases of the junction left unmatched.